This TCR beta chain emerged from a study of post-analysis software for immune sequencing data. Points from the study as a whole: Controls had lower frequencies than patients of four or five TRBV segments, which included TRBV5-6, TRBV5-1 and TRBV20-1.

cDNA libraries for TCR beta contained unique molecular identifiers. In TCRdb, the PCR reads were re-called with MiXCR into one record per CDR3 protein. The sample comprises fewer than 850,000 distinct CDR3 sequences, roughly 27% of which are singletons, and roughly 0.54% rests with the top ten. V lost 6 bases, J lost 9 bases, and 9 bases stayed unmatched. The CDR3 runs to 15 residues. The germline V gene encodes CDR1 DFQATT and CDR2 SNEGSKA (reference sequence). Points on this clonotype: Its antigen is currently unknown.

The chain joins TRBV20-1 to TRBJ2-2; 14 nucleotides align to TRBD2. The clonotype comes from a girl aged 5-17 years with multiple sclerosis. The sequenced material came from blood. CDR3 in DNA: TGCAGTGCCGAGACCGGGACTAGCGGGAGAAGGGAGCTGTTTTTT. This encodes CSAETGTSGRRELFF.